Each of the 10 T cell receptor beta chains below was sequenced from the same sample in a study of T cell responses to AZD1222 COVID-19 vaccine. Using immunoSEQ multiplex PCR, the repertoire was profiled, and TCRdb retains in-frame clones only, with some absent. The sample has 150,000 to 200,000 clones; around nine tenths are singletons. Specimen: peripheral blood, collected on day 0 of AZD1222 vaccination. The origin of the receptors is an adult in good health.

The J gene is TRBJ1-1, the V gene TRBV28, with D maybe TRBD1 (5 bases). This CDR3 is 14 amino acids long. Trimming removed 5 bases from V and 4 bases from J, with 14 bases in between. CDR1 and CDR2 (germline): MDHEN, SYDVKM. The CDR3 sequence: CASSRMGGGTEAFF. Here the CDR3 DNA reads TGTGCCAGCAGTCGGATGGGGGGTGGCACTGAAGCTTTCTTT.

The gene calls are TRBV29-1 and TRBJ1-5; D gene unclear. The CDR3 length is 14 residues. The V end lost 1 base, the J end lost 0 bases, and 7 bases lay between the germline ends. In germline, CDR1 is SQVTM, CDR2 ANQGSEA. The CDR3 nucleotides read TGCAGCGTTGAAGCCAACTATAGCAATCAGCCCCAGCATTTT. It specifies CSVEANYSNQPQHF.

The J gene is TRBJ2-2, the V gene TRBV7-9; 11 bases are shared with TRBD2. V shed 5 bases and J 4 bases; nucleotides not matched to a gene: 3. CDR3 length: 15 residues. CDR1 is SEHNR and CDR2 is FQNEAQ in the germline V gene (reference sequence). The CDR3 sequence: CASSRLAGSTGELFF. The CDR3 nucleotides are TGTGCCAGCAGCCGACTAGCGGGGAGCACCGGGGAGCTGTTTTTT.

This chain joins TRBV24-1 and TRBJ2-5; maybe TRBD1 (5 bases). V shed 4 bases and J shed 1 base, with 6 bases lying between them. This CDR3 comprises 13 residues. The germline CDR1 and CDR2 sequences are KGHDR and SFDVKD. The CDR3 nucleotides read TGTGCCACCAGTGAGACAGCCCAAGAGACCCAGTACTTC. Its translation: CATSETAQETQYF.

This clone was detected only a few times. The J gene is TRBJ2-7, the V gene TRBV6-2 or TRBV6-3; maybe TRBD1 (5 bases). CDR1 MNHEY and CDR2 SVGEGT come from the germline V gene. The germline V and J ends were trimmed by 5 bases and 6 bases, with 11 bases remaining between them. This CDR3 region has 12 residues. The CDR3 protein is CASSPTGSEQYF. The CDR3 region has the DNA TGTGCCAGCAGTCCAACAGGTAGCGAGCAGTACTTC.

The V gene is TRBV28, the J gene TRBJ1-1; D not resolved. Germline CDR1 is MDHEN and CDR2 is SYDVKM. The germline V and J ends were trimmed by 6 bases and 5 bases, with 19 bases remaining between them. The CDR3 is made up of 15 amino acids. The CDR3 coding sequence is TGTGCCAGCAGGCCGGGTTTGATGGAGAGGACTGAAGCTTTCTTT. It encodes CASRPGLMERTEAFF. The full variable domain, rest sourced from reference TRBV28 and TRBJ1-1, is DVKVTQSSRYLVKRTGEKVFLECVQDMDHENMFWYRQDPGLGLRLIYFSYDVKMKEKGDIPEGYSVSREKKERFSLILESASTNQTSMYLCASRPGLMERTEAFFGQGTRLTVV.

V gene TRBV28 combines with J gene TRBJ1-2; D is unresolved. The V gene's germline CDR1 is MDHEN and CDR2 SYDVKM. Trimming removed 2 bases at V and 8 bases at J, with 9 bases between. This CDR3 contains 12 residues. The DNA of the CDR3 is TGTGCCAGCAGTTTAATGAGGTACGGCTACACCTTC. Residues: CASSLMRYGYTF.

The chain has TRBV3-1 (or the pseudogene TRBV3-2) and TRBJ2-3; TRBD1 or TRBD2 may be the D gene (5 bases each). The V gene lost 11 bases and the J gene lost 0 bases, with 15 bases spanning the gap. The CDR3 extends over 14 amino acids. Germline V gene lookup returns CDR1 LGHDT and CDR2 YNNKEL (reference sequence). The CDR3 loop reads CASSPGSSTDTQYF. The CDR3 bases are TGTGCCTCAAGCCCAGGGAGTAGCACAGATACGCAGTATTTT.

The CDR3 loop reads CATGTASTDTQYF. In nucleotides, the CDR3 is TGTGCCACCGGGACCGCTAGCACAGATACGCAGTATTTT. The chain recombines TRBV15 with TRBJ2-3; D possibly uses TRBD1 or TRBD2 (5 bases each). Germline CDR1 is LNHNV and CDR2 is YYDKDF (reference sequence). This CDR3 region has 13 residues. The V end was cut by 8 bases, the J end by 0 bases, with 9 bases between.

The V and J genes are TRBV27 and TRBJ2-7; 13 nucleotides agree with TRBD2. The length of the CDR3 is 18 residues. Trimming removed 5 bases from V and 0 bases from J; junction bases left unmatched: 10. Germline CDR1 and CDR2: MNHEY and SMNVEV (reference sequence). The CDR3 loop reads CASSPSGLAGRSSYEQYF. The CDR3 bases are TGTGCCAGCAGTCCCTCGGGACTAGCGGGGCGTAGCTCCTACGAGCAGTACTTC.